This T cell receptor beta chain was captured by sequencing in a study of regulatory T cells in long-lasting Graves disease. Study overall: Graves' patients, newly diagnosed, had taken antithyroid drugs under 3 months.

Sample time point: newly diagnosed GD, antithyroid drugs for less than 3 months. PBMC RNA served as the TCR library source. Construction of TCR beta libraries relied on iRepertoire HTBI primers and on Arm-PCR targeting CDR3 regions. TCRdb recomputed calls from the multiplex PCR reads with MiXCR, one row per CDR3 protein. The profile shows roughly 560,000 distinct CDR3 sequences, around 12% of them singletons. V lost 5 bases and J lost 8, with 15 bases in between. Germline loops: CDR1 MNHNS, CDR2 SASEGT. CDR3 length equals 14 residues. The same specimen was also included in a second study, on T cells in Graves' hyperthyroidism and ophthalmopathy.

The sequencing used peripheral blood mononuclear cells (PBMCs), collected at new diagnosis, from a patient treated with antithyroid drugs. This sequence originates from a woman in her twenties or thirties with Graves disease. The J gene is TRBJ1-4, the V gene TRBV6-1; a weak D match, TRBD1 (6 bases). This CDR3 reads CASSPTRRGEKLFF. CDR3 DNA: TGTGCCAGCAGTCCAACGAGGAGGGGGGAAAAACTGTTTTTT.